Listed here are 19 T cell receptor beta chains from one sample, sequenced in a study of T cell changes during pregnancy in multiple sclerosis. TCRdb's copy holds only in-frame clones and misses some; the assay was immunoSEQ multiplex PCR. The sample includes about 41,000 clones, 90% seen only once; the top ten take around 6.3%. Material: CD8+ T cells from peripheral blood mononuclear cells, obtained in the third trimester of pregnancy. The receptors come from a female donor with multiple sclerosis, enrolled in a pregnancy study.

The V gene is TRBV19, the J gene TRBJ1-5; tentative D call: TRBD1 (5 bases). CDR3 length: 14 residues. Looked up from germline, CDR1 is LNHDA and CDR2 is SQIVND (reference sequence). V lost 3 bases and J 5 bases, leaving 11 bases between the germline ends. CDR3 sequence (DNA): TGTGCCAGTAGTATCAGGGATGGGGATCAGCCCCAGCATTTT. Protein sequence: CASSIRDGDQPQHF.

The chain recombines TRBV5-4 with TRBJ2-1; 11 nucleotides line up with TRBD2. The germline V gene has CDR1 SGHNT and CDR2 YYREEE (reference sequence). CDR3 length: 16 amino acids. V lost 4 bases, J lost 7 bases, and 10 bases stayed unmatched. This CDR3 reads CASSHDSGGAFNEQFF. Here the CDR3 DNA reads TGTGCCAGCAGCCACGATAGCGGGGGGGCGTTTAATGAGCAGTTCTTC.

DNA of the CDR3: TGTGCCAGCAGTGACCCCGCGCGGAATGAGCAGTTCTTC. Residues: CASSDPARNEQFF. The V call is TRBV6-4, the J call TRBJ2-1; D uncertain. Trimming removed 2 bases at V and 7 bases at J, with 9 bases between. The CDR3 is made up of 13 amino acids. Looked up from germline, CDR1 is MRHNA and CDR2 is SNTAGT.

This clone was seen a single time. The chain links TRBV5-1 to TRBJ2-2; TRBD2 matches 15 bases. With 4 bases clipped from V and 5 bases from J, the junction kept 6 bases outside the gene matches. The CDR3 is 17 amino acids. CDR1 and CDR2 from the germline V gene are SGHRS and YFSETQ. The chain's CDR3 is CASSPGLAGGLTGELFF. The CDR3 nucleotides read TGCGCCAGCAGCCCCGGACTAGCGGGAGGGTTGACCGGGGAGCTGTTTTTT.

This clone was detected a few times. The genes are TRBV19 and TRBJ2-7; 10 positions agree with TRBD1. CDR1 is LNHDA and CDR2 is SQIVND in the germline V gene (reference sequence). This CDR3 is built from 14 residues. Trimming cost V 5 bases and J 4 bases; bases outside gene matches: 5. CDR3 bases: TGTGCCAGTAGTTTCCGGGACAGGGGTTACGAGCAGTACTTC. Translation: CASSFRDRGYEQYF.

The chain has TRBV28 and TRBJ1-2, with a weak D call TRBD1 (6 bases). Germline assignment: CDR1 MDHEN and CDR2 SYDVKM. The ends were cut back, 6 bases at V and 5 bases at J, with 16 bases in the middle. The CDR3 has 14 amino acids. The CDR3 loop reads CASSPLTGWYGYTF. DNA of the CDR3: TGTGCCAGCAGCCCACTGACAGGATGGTATGGCTACACCTTC.

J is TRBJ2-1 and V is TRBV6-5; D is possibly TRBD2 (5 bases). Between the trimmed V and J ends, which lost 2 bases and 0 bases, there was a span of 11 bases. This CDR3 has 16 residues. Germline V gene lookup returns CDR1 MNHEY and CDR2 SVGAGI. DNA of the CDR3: TGTGCCAGCAGTTACGACTACAGTAGCTCCTACAATGAGCAGTTCTTC. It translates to CASSYDYSSSYNEQFF.

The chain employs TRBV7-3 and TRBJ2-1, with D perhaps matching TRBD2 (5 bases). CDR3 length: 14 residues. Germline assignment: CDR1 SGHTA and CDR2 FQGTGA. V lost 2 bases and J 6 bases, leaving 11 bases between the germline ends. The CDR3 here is CASSLSVASNEQFF. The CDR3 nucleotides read TGTGCCAGCAGCTTATCGGTAGCGAGCAATGAGCAGTTCTTC.

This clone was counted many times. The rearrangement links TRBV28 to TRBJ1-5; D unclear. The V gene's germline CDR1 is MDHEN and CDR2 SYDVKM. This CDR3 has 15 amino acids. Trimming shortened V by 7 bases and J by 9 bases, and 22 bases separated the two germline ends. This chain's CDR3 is CASTSFQSVLLPQHF. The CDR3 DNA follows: TGTGCCAGCACCTCGTTCCAGTCCGTGCTTTTGCCCCAGCATTTT. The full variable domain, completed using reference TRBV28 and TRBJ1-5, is DVKVTQSSRYLVKRTGEKVFLECVQDMDHENMFWYRQDPGLGLRLIYFSYDVKMKEKGDIPEGYSVSREKKERFSLILESASTNQTSMYLCASTSFQSVLLPQHFGDGTRLSIL.

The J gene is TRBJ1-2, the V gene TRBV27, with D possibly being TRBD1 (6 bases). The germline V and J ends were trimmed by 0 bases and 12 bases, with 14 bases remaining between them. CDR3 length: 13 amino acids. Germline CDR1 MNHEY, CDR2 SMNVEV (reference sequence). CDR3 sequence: CASSLSRGGPDTF. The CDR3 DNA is TGTGCCAGCAGTTTATCGAGGGGGGGGCCGGACACCTTC.

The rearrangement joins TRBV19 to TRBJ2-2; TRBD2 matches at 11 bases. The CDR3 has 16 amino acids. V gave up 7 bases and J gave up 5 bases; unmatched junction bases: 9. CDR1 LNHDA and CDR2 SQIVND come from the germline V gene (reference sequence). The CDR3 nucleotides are TGTGCCAGTACAGAGGGACTAGCGGAACGAACCGGGGAGCTGTTTTTT. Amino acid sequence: CASTEGLAERTGELFF.

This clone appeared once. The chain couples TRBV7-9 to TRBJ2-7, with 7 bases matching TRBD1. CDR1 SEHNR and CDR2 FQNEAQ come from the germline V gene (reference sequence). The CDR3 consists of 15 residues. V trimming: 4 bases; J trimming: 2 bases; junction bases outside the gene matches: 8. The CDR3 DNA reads TGTGCCAGCAGCTCCAGCGAGGGACAGACCTACGAGCAGTACTTC. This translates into CASSSSEGQTYEQYF.

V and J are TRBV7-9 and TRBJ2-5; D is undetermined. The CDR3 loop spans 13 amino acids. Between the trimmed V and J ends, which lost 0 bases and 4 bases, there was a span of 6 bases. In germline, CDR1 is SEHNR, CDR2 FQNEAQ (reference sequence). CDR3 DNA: TGTGCCAGCAGCTTAGCGCTACTAGAGACCCAGTACTTC. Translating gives CASSLALLETQYF.

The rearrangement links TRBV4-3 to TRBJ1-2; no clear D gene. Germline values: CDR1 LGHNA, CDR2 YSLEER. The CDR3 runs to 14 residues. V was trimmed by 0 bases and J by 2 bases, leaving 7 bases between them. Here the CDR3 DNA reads TGCGCCAGCAGCCAAGACGTCGGGAACTATGGCTACACCTTC. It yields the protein CASSQDVGNYGYTF.

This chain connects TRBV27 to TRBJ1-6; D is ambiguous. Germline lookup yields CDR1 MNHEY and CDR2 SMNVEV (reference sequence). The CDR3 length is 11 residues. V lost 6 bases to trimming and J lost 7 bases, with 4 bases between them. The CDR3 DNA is TGTGCCAGCAGCCGGAATTCACCCCTCCACTTT. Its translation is CASSRNSPLHF.

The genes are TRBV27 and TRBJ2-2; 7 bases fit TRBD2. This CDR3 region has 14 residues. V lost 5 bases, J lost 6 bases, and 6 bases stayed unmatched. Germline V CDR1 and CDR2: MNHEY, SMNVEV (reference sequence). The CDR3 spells CASSRAGEAGELFF. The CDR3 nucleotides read TGTGCCAGCAGTAGGGCGGGAGAGGCCGGGGAGCTGTTTTTT.

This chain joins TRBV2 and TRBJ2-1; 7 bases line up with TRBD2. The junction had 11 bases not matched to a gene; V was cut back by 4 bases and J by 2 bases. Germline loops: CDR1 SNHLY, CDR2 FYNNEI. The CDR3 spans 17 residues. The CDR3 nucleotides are TGTGCCAGCAGTGTCATTTCTGCGGGAGAAACCTACAATGAGCAGTTCTTC. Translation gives CASSVISAGETYNEQFF.

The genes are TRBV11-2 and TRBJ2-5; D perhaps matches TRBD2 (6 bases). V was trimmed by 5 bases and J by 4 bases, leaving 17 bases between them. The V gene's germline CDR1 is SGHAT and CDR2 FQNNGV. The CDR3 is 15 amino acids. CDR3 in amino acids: CASSPLGGVGETQYF. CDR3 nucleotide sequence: TGTGCCAGCAGCCCCCTCGGAGGGGTGGGAGAGACCCAGTACTTC.

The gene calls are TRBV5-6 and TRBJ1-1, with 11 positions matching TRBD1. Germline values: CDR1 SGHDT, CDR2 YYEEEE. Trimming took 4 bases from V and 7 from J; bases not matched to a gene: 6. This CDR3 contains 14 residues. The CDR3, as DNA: TGTGCCAGCAGCACCCCTGGGACAGGGGGTGAAGCTTTCTTT. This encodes CASSTPGTGGEAFF.